This TCR beta chain is from a study of T cells in Graves' hyperthyroidism and ophthalmopathy. TCR beta CDR3 sequences were amplified from RNA transcripts. TCR CDR3 underwent first-round RT-PCR with the HTBI primer set. MiXCR was run by TCRdb on the multiplex PCR reads, yielding one entry per CDR3 protein. The sample has roughly 160,000 distinct CDR3 sequences, about a tenth seen once. This clonotype showed up many times. Trimming left V 6 bases short and J 7 bases short, with 15 bases between. The CDR3 covers 14 residues. Germline-derived CDR1 and CDR2 are MNHEY and SMNVEV (reference sequence). The material sequenced was blood. This chain joins TRBV27 and TRBJ2-2, with TRBD2 as a possible D gene (5 bases). The source of this sequence is a woman aged 18-35 years with Graves' hyperthyroidism that later progressed to Graves' ophthalmopathy. Written as DNA, the CDR3 is TGTGCCAGCAGCCCCAGCGGTGCCGACGGGGAGCTGTTTTTT. Its translation: CASSPSGADGELFF.